The clone carrying this TCR beta chain was observed many times. What it recognizes is unknown. No DNA is shown, since the ends of the CDR3 on it are uncertain; the CDR3 is the one TCRdb lists. The data were taken from a study of response to subunit inactivated influenza vaccine. TCRdb analysed the RT-PCR reads with MiXCR anew, one entry per CDR3 protein. The sample lists 650,000 or so distinct CDR3 sequences, 14% occurring once. Study-wide points: The authors offered the suggestion that each seasonal influenza vaccination recruits few new T cells.

This clonotype was obtained from a man aged 50 or older who received an inactivated influenza vaccine. Sample: PBMCs from blood, taken less than 15 days before vaccination.

The CDR3 region is CASSLFFGGGLHNEQFF. The chain carries TRBV12-3 or TRBV12-4 and TRBJ2-1; no check of the table's D call, TRBD1, against the DNA was made. 17 amino acids form the CDR3, both terminal residues included.